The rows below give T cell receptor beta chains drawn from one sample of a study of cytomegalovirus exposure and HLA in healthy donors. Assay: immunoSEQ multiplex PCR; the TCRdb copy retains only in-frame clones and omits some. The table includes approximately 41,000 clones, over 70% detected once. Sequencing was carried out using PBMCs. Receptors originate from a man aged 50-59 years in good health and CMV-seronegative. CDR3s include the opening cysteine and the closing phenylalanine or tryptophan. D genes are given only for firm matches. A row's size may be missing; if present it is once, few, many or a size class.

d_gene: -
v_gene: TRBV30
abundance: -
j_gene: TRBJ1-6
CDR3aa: CAWSVLQGGNSPLHF
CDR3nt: TGTGCCTGGAGTGTTCTACAGGGTGGGAATTCACCCCTCCACTTT

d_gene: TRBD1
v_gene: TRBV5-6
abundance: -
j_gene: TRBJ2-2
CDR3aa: CASSFGQGDTGELFF
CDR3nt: TGTGCCAGCAGCTTTGGACAGGGAGACACCGGGGAGCTGTTTTTT

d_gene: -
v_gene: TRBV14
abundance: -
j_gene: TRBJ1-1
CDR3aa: CASSLLSGVGVTSTEAFF
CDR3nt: TGTGCCAGCAGCCTCCTCTCAGGGGTTGGGGTAACGAGCACTGAAGCTTTCTTT

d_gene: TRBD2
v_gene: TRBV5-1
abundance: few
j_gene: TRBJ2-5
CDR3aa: CATSPTIGLAGVETQYF
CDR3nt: TGCGCCACTAGCCCCACCATCGGACTAGCGGGGGTTGAGACCCAGTACTTC

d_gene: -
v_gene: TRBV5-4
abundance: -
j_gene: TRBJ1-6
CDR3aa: CASSFGYSYNSPLHF
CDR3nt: TGTGCCAGCAGCTTCGGTTACAGCTATAATTCACCCCTCCACTTT

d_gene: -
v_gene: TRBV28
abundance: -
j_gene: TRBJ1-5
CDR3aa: CASSTLSHLYQPQHF
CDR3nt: TGTGCCAGCAGTACCCTATCGCACCTTTATCAGCCCCAGCATTTT

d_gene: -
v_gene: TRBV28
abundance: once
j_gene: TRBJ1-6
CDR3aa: CASSLGLSSYNSPLHF
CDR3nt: TGTGCCAGCAGTTTAGGACTTAGCTCCTATAATTCACCCCTCCACTTT

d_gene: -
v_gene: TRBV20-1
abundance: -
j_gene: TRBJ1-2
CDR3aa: CSASFRGYTF
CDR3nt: TGCAGTGCTAGTTTCCGGGGCTACACCTTC

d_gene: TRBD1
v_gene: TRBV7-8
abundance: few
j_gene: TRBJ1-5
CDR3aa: CASSLAGGQGLMPQHF
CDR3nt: TGTGCCAGCAGCTTAGCGGGTGGACAGGGACTGATGCCCCAGCATTTT

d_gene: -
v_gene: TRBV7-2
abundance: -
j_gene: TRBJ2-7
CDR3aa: CASSPRTAAGLGRQYF
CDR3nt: TGTGCCAGCAGCCCTCGGACAGCCGCGGGTCTCGGGCGGCAGTACTTC

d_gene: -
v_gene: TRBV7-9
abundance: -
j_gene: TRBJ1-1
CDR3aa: CASSLLAGATEAFF
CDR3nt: TGTGCCAGCAGCTTATTGGCAGGGGCCACTGAAGCTTTCTTT

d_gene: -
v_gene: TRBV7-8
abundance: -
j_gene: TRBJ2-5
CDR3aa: CASSLGRRLQETQYF
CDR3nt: TGTGCCAGCAGCTTGGGGCGACGACTCCAAGAGACCCAGTACTTC

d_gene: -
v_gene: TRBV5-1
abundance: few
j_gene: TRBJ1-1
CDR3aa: CASSLELYTEAFF
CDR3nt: TGCGCCAGCAGCTTGGAACTATACACTGAAGCTTTCTTT

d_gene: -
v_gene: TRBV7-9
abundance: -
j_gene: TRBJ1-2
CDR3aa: CASSSNSDRDYGYTF
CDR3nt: TGTGCCAGCAGCTCAAATTCCGACAGAGACTATGGCTACACCTTC

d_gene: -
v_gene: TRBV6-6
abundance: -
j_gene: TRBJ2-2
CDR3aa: CASSSRAGTGELFF
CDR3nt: TGTGCCAGCAGCTCAAGGGCGGGGACCGGGGAGCTGTTTTTT

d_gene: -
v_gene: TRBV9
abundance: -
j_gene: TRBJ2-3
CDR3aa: CASSVTGDGTDTQYF
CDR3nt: TGTGCCAGCAGCGTAACGGGGGACGGCACAGATACGCAGTATTTT

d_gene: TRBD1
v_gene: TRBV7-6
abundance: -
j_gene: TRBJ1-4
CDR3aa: CASSPGQGYEKLFF
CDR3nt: TGTGCCAGCAGCCCGGGACAGGGGTATGAAAAACTGTTTTTT

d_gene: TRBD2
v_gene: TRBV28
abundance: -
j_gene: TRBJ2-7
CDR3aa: CASSLAGGSYEQYF
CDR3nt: TGTGCCAGCAGTCTAGCGGGAGGGTCCTACGAGCAGTACTTC

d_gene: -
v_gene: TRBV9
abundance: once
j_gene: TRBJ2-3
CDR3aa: CASSVASAQDTQYF
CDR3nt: TGTGCCAGCAGCGTAGCTTCCGCACAAGATACGCAGTATTTT

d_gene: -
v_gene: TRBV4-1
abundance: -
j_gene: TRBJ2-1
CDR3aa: CASSETPADRQFF
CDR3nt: TGCGCCAGCAGCGAAACCCCGGCGGATAGGCAGTTCTTC

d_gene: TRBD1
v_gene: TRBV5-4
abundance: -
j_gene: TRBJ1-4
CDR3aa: CASSPGGQGNEKLFF
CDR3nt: TGTGCCAGCAGCCCGGGGGGACAGGGGAATGAAAAACTGTTTTTT

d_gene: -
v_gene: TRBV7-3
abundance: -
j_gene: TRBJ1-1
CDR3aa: CASSLYSGYTEAFF
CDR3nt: TGTGCCAGCAGCCTATACTCTGGTTACACTGAAGCTTTCTTT

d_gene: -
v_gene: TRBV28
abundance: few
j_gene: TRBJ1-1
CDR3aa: CASEGNTEAFF
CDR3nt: TGTGCCTCCGAGGGTAACACTGAAGCTTTCTTT

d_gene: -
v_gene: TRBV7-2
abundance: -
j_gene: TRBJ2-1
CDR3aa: CASSPGGGGQQFF
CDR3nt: TGTGCCAGCAGCCCCGGGGGCGGGGGCCAGCAGTTCTTC

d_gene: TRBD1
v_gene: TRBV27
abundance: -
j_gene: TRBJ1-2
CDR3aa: CASSSPNLSPGQGYTF
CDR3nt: TGTGCCAGCAGTTCACCGAACCTTTCCCCGGGACAGGGCTACACCTTC

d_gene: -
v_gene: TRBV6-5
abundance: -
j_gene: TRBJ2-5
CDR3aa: CASSYSILRGSETQYF
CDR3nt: TGTGCCAGCAGTTACTCGATCCTCAGAGGGTCAGAGACCCAGTACTTC

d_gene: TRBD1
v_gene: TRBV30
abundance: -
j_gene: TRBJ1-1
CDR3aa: CAHIPGQGIWNTEAFF
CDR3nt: TGTGCCCACATCCCGGGACAGGGGATTTGGAACACTGAAGCTTTCTTT

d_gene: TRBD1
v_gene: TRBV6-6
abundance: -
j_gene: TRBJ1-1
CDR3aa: CASSPQGDTEAFF
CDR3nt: TGTGCCAGCAGCCCCCAGGGGGACACTGAAGCTTTCTTT

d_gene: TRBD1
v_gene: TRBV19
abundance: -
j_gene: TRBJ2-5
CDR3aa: CASSDRGETQYF
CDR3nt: TGTGCCAGTAGCGACAGGGGTGAGACCCAGTACTTC

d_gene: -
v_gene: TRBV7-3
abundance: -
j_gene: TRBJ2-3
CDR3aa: CASSSNSVMNTQYF
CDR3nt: TGTGCCAGCAGCTCGAATAGTGTAATGAATACGCAGTATTTT

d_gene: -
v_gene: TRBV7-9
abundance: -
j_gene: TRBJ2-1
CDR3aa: CASSPFSGLTYNEQFF
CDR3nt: TGTGCCAGCAGCCCCTTTTCTGGCCTCACCTACAATGAGCAGTTCTTC

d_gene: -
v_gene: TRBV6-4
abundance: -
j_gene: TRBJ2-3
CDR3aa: CASSVRTGSSKYF
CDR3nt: TGTGCCAGCAGTGTCCGAACAGGGAGTTCGAAGTATTTT

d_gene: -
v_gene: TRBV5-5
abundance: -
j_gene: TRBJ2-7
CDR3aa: CASSWRVPREQYF
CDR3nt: TGTGCCAGCAGCTGGCGGGTTCCTCGCGAGCAGTACTTC

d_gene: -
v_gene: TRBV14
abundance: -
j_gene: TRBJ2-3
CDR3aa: CASSQGPLGALTDTQYF
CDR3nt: TGTGCCAGCAGCCAAGGTCCGTTGGGGGCCCTCACAGATACGCAGTATTTT

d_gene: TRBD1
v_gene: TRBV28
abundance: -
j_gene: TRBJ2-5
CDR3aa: CASSYGTGRETQYF
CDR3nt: TGTGCCAGCAGTTACGGGACAGGGAGGGAGACCCAGTACTTC

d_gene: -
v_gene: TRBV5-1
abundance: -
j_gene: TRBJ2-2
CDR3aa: CASSLRGSGTGELFF
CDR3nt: TGCGCCAGCAGCTTAAGAGGGAGTGGCACCGGGGAGCTGTTTTTT

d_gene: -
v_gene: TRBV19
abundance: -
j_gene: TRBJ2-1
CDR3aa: CASSRDIINEQFF
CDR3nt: TGTGCCAGTAGCCGGGACATTATCAATGAGCAGTTCTTC

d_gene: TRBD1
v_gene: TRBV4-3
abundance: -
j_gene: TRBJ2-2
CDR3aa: CASSQDWGQGLTGELFF
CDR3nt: TGCGCCAGCAGCCAAGATTGGGGACAGGGACTCACCGGGGAGCTGTTTTTT

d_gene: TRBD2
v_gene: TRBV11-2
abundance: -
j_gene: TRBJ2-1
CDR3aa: CASTQGRAEDNEQFF
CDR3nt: TGTGCCAGCACCCAAGGGAGGGCGGAGGACAATGAGCAGTTCTTC

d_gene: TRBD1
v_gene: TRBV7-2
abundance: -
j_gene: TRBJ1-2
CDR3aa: CASSSWTGDYGYTF
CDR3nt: TGTGCCAGCAGCTCTTGGACAGGTGACTATGGCTACACCTTC

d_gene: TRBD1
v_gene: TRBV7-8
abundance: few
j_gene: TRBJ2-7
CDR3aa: CASSAGQGAYEQYF
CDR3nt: TGTGCCAGCAGCGCGGGACAGGGCGCTTACGAGCAGTACTTC

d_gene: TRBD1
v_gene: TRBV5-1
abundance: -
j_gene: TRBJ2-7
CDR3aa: CASSPGQGWNYEQYF
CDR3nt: TGCGCCAGCAGCCCCGGACAGGGGTGGAACTACGAGCAGTACTTC

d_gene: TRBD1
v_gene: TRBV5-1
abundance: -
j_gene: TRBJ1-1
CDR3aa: CANSYTATGGNTEAFF
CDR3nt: TGCGCCAACAGCTATACCGCGACAGGGGGGAACACTGAAGCTTTCTTT

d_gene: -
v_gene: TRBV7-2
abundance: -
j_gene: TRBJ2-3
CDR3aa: CASSRMADTDTQYF
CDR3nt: TGTGCCAGCAGCCGCATGGCGGACACAGATACGCAGTATTTT

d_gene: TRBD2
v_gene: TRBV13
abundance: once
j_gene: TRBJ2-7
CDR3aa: CASSSGLALSYEQYF
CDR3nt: TGTGCCAGCAGCTCCGGACTAGCGTTGTCCTACGAGCAGTACTTC

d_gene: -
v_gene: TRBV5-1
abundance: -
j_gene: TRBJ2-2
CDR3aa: CASSLGRLNTGELFF
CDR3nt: TGCGCCAGCAGCTTGGGGCGACTTAACACCGGGGAGCTGTTTTTT

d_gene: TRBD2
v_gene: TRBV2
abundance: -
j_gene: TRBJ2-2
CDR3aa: CASSVRGVVPGELFF
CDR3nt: TGTGCCAGCAGTGTCCGGGGGGTTGTGCCCGGGGAGCTGTTTTTT

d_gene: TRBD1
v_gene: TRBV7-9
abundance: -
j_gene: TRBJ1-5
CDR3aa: CASSLEQGEGQPQHF
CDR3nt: TGTGCCAGCAGCTTAGAACAGGGGGAGGGTCAGCCCCAGCATTTT

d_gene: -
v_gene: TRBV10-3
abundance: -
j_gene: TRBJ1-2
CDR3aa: CAISDPPGGNGYTF
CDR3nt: TGTGCCATCAGTGACCCGCCGGGAGGGAATGGCTACACCTTC

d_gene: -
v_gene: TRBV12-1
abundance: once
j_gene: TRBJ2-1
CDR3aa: CASSKDRTEQFF
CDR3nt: TGTGCCAGCAGTAAAGACAGGACAGAGCAGTTCTTC

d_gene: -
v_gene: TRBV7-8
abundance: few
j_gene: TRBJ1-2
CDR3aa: CASSLAFEAGGGYTF
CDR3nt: TGTGCCAGCAGCTTAGCGTTTGAGGCTGGAGGTGGCTACACCTTC